Presented here are 26 T cell receptor beta chains from one specimen sequenced in a study of T cells in Graves' hyperthyroidism and ophthalmopathy. TCR beta CDR3 region amplification was performed from RNA transcripts. HTBI primers were employed in a first-round RT-PCR of the TCR CDR3. MiXCR was run by TCRdb on the multiplex PCR reads, yielding one entry per CDR3 protein. The sample has hundreds of thousands of distinct CDR3 sequences, roughly a third seen once. Sequencing was performed on blood. Receptors originate from a woman between 35 and 50 years old with Graves' hyperthyroidism.

This clonotype was detected many times. CDR3 loop: CASKDTNNSPLHF. CDR3 sequence (DNA): TGTGCCAGTAAGGACACGAATAATTCACCCCTCCACTTT. V gene TRBV19 combines with J gene TRBJ1-6, with D possibly being TRBD1 (5 bases). CDR1 and CDR2 from the germline V gene are LNHDA and SQIVND (reference sequence). With 7 bases removed from V and 5 bases from J, the gap between germline ends came to 9 bases. The CDR3 covers 13 residues. Complete variable domain (other parts from reference TRBV19 and TRBJ1-6): DGGITQSPKYLFRKEGQNVTLSCEQNLNHDAMYWYRQDPGQGLRLIYYSQIVNDFQKGDIAEGYSVSREKKESFPLTVTSAQKNPTAFYLCASKDTNNSPLHFGNGTRLTVT.

This sequence joins TRBV6-2 or TRBV6-3 and TRBJ1-2; D ambiguous. CDR1 and CDR2 from the germline V gene are MNHEY and SVGEGT. Trimming took off 2 bases at V and 4 bases at J, with 11 bases between the two ends. The CDR3 consists of 14 residues. DNA for the CDR3: TGTGCCAGCAGTTACCCGGCGGAGTCCTATGGCTACACCTTC. Translated, it gives CASSYPAESYGYTF.

There are many counts of this clonotype. This clone may be a read error of a much larger clone one base away. V gene TRBV6-5 combines with J gene TRBJ2-5; TRBD1 matches 7 bases. CDR1 MNHEY and CDR2 SVGAGI come from the germline V gene. CDR3 size: 13 residues. J gave up 2 bases and V 6 bases, and 3 bases lay outside the gene matches. CDR3 region: CASRRDRQETQYF. In DNA, the CDR3 is TGTGCCAGCAGACGGGACAGACAAGAGACCCAGTACTTC.

This clonotype was detected only a few times. The DNA for the CDR3 is TGTGCCAGTAGGGCTTCTCGCCACGAGCAGTACTTC. This codes for CASRASRHEQYF. This rearrangement joins TRBV27 to TRBJ2-7; no clear D gene. V shed 9 bases and J shed 5 bases, with 14 bases lying between them. The germline V gene has CDR1 MNHEY and CDR2 SMNVEV (reference sequence). CDR3 length: 12 amino acids.

The rearrangement uses TRBV7-9 and TRBJ2-7; the D is unclear. The end of the DNA is better explained by TRBJ2-1, so the J call may be wrong. The germline gives CDR1 SEHNR, CDR2 FQNEAQ (reference sequence). The CDR3 sequence is 10 residues long. CDR3 loop: CASSSTEQFF. The DNA for the CDR3 is TGTGCCAGCAGCTCAACCGAGCAGTTCTTC.

This clonotype appeared many times. The chain recombines TRBV7-9 with TRBJ1-5, with D possibly matching TRBD1 (6 bases). Germline CDR1 SEHNR, CDR2 FQNEAQ (reference sequence). The germline V and J ends were trimmed by 1 base and 3 bases, with 13 bases remaining between them. This CDR3 contains 16 residues. The DNA of the CDR3 is TGTGCCAGCAGCTTAGTTGGCAGGGGTCACAATCAGCCCCAGCATTTT. Encoded protein: CASSLVGRGHNQPQHF.

The chain carries TRBV15 and TRBJ2-2; D gene unclear. Germline loops: CDR1 LNHNV, CDR2 YYDKDF (reference sequence). This CDR3 spans 13 amino acids. Trimming left V 3 bases short and J 4 bases short, with 6 bases between. This CDR3 reads CATSSDRTGELFF. Written as DNA, the CDR3 is TGTGCCACCAGCAGTGACCGCACCGGGGAGCTGTTTTTT. The complete variable domain, with remaining parts taken from reference TRBV15 and TRBJ2-2, reads DAMVIQNPRYQVTQFGKPVTLSCSQTLNHNVMYWYQQKSSQAPKLLFHYYDKDFNNEADTPDNFQSRRPNTSFCFLDIRSPGLGDTAMYLCATSSDRTGELFFGEGSRLTVL.

The CDR3 loop is CSAYKDTDTQYF. Written as DNA, the CDR3 is TGCAGTGCTTATAAGGATACAGATACGCAGTATTTT. The rearrangement uses TRBV20-1 and TRBJ2-3; D is unclear. Trimming cost V 5 bases and J 3 bases, with 9 bases left between them. CDR1 and CDR2 (germline): DFQATT, SNEGSKA (reference sequence). The CDR3 totals 12 residues.

This clonotype was observed at least ten times. J is TRBJ1-2 and V is TRBV9, with TRBD1 matching 8 bases. This CDR3 comprises 13 residues. Per germline, CDR1 SGDLS and CDR2 YYNGEE. Trimming removed 6 bases from V and 5 bases from J; junction bases left unmatched: 6. The CDR3 DNA follows: TGTGCCAGCAAGACAGGGGCGGGGTATGGCTACACCTTC. Encoded protein: CASKTGAGYGYTF. Complete variable domain (other parts from reference TRBV9 and TRBJ1-2): DSGVTQTPKHLITATGQRVTLRCSPRSGDLSVYWYQQSLDQGLQFLIQYYNGEERAKGNILERFSAQQFPDLHSELNLSSLELGDSALYFCASKTGAGYGYTFGSGTRLTVV.

This clonotype was seen at least ten times. The gene calls are TRBV6-5 and TRBJ1-5; D call uncertain. CDR1 and CDR2 from the germline V gene are MNHEY and SVGAGI. This CDR3 spans 13 amino acids. Trimming took off 2 bases at V and 3 bases at J, with 5 bases between the two ends. The CDR3 sequence is CASSYSNNQPQHF. DNA of the CDR3: TGTGCCAGCAGTTACAGCAACAATCAGCCCCAGCATTTT.

The chain couples TRBV7-9 to TRBJ2-7; possible D gene TRBD2, 5 bases. Looked up from germline, CDR1 is SEHNR and CDR2 is FQNEAQ (reference sequence). This CDR3 is built from 14 residues. Trimming removed 7 bases at V and 6 bases at J, with 19 bases between. This CDR3 reads CASTPSASGSEQYF. The CDR3, as DNA: TGTGCCAGCACCCCTTCAGCAAGCGGCTCCGAGCAGTACTTC.

The gene calls are TRBV7-9 and TRBJ2-1; the match to TRBD2 covers 16 bases. Germline-derived CDR1 and CDR2 are SEHNR and FQNEAQ (reference sequence). The CDR3 loop spans 19 amino acids. V lost 7 bases to trimming and J lost 3 bases; unmatched junction nucleotides: 12. The CDR3 spells CASTSPGTSGRVGYNEQFF. In DNA form, the CDR3 reads TGTGCCAGCACCTCCCCCGGGACTAGCGGGAGGGTAGGCTACAATGAGCAGTTCTTC.

The chain is built from TRBV4-2 and TRBJ1-1, with D perhaps matching TRBD1 (6 bases). Per the germline V gene, CDR1 is LGHNA and CDR2 is YNFKEQ. The CDR3 is made up of 17 amino acids. Trimming left V 7 bases short and J 0 bases short, with 21 bases between. CDR3 region: CASTSPPGRGMNTEAFF. The DNA for the CDR3 is TGTGCCAGCACCTCCCCCCCTGGTAGGGGGATGAACACTGAAGCTTTCTTT.

This clonotype was picked up one time. The junction departs from the called germline gene at one end, perhaps through a read error. J is TRBJ1-1 and V is TRBV7-3; TRBD1 agrees at 8 bases. The germline CDR1 and CDR2 sequences are SGHTA and FQGTGA. The CDR3 is 16 amino acids. In DNA, the CDR3 is TGTGCCAGCAGTGAAGGACCAGGGGGCGCGTACACTGAAGCTTTGTTT. Protein: CASSEGPGGAYTEALF. Complete variable domain (other parts from reference TRBV7-3 and TRBJ1-1): GAGVSQTPSNKVTEKGKYVELRCDPISGHTALYWYRQSLGQGPEFLIYFQGTGAADDSGLPNDRFFAVRPEGSVSTLKIQRTERGDSAVYLCASSEGPGGAYTEALFGQGTRLTVV.

Turning to this clonotype: This is likely a read error, given that the CDR3 carries no conserved phenylalanine or tryptophan at its end. No DNA is shown, since the ends of the CDR3 on it are uncertain; the CDR3 is the one TCRdb lists. The chain uses TRBV7-2 and TRBJ2-6; the table's D gene call, TRBD2, was not cross checked with the DNA. The CDR3 length is 9 residues, termini included. In germline, CDR1 is SGHTA, CDR2 FQGNSA. The CDR3 sequence is CARSHLRLA.

Regarding this clonotype: A much larger clone is a single base away; this may be a read error. No conserved phenylalanine or tryptophan ends this CDR3, so it is likely a read error. DNA for the CDR3: TGTGCCAGCAGCTTATGGGCAGGGGGCGGGAATGGCTACACCCTC. It encodes CASSLWAGGGNGYTL. This rearrangement joins TRBV7-8 to TRBJ1-2; 8 positions match TRBD1. The germline V gene encodes CDR1 SGHVS and CDR2 FQNEAQ. Losses at the gene ends were 2 bases for V and 6 bases for J; bases not matched to a gene: 8. This CDR3 comprises 15 residues.

At least ten counts were recorded for this clonotype. This chain links TRBV6-5 with TRBJ1-1, with D maybe TRBD1 (5 bases). The ends were cut back, 5 bases at V and 1 base at J, with 8 bases in the middle. The CDR3 covers 13 residues. CDR1 and CDR2 (germline): MNHEY, SVGAGI. Here the CDR3 reads CASSNTGNTEAFF. As DNA, the CDR3 is TGTGCCAGCAGTAATACAGGGAACACTGAAGCTTTCTTT.

Comments on this clonotype: This may arise from a read error, as a much more abundant clone is one base away. A read error is likely, as this CDR3 ends without the conserved phenylalanine or tryptophan. The CDR3 DNA follows: TGCAGTGCTAGAGAGGGGGGGCGGCGTGGCTACACCCTC. This sequence encodes CSAREGGRRGYTL. The rearrangement uses TRBV20-1 and TRBJ1-2, with a weak D call TRBD1 (6 bases). The CDR3 totals 13 residues. Deletions cut 0 bases from V and 7 bases from J, with 12 bases between. Germline CDR1 and CDR2: DFQATT and SNEGSKA (reference sequence).

This rearrangement joins TRBV7-9 to TRBJ2-7; TRBD1 aligns across 7 bases. Germline CDR1 and CDR2: SEHNR and FQNEAQ (reference sequence). V lost 5 bases to trimming and J lost 4 bases; unmatched junction nucleotides: 8. The CDR3 has 14 residues. The CDR3 protein is CASSLTGNGYEQYF. The CDR3 coding sequence is TGTGCCAGCAGCCTGACAGGGAATGGGTACGAGCAGTACTTC.

The J gene is TRBJ1-6, the V gene TRBV4-1; D gene unclear. Germline V gene data show CDR1 as MGHRA and CDR2 as YSYEKL. The CDR3 consists of 13 residues. The germline V and J ends were trimmed by 4 bases and 18 bases, with 19 bases remaining between them. CDR3 sequence (DNA): TGCGCCAGCAGCCCGTCTTTGGACTATTGGACCCACTTT. This codes for CASSPSLDYWTHF.

This chain connects TRBV7-9 to TRBJ1-6; unclear D gene. V shed 1 base and J shed 6 bases, with 7 bases lying between them. CDR1 is SEHNR, CDR2 FQNEAQ, per germline (reference sequence). This CDR3 spans 14 amino acids. Here the CDR3 reads CASSLGAPNSPLHF. The CDR3, as DNA: TGTGCCAGCAGCTTAGGAGCCCCTAATTCACCCCTCCACTTT.

This clonotype was picked up many times. V and J are TRBV15 and TRBJ1-5; a possible D gene is TRBD1 (6 bases). From germline, CDR1 is LNHNV and CDR2 YYDKDF (reference sequence). Deletions cut 0 bases from V and 6 bases from J, with 15 bases between. This CDR3 contains 16 residues. CDR3 coding DNA: TGTGCCACCAGCAGAGATCGAGGACAGCGTTTTCAGCCCCAGCATTTT. Amino acids: CATSRDRGQRFQPQHF.

Points on this clonotype: Just one base apart from a much larger clone, this may be a read error. The chain uses TRBV7-2 and TRBJ2-5; D is possibly TRBD1 or TRBD2 (6 bases each). Germline loops: CDR1 SGHTA, CDR2 FQGNSA. The CDR3 consists of 13 residues. The CDR3 sequence is CATSKRGQEAQYF. The CDR3 DNA sequence: TGTGCCACCAGCAAACGGGGGCAAGAGGCCCAGTACTTC.

As to this clonotype: Its ends do not fully match the called genes, so a read error is possible. For the CDR3, the DNA is TGCAGTGCTGACGGACAGGGAGCCGGGCCCGCTTTT. Protein sequence: CSADGQGAGPAF. J is TRBJ1-4 and V is TRBV20-1, with 8 bases lining up with TRBD1. This CDR3 region has 12 residues. The germline V gene has CDR1 DFQATT and CDR2 SNEGSKA (reference sequence).

This clonotype was counted many times. The J gene is TRBJ1-1, the V gene TRBV27; D gene ambiguous. The germline CDR1 and CDR2 sequences are MNHEY and SMNVEV (reference sequence). V lost 6 bases and J 1 base, leaving 12 bases between the germline ends. The CDR3 contains 14 residues. The CDR3 is CASRPVKRNTEAFF. The CDR3, as DNA: TGTGCCAGCAGACCCGTCAAGAGGAACACTGAAGCTTTCTTT.

On this clonotype: A single base separates this from a much larger clone, so it may be a read error. The genes are TRBV11-2 and TRBJ1-1; D unresolved. CDR1 and CDR2 (germline): SGHAT, FQNNGV. The CDR3 totals 13 residues. V lost 4 bases to trimming and J lost 1 base, with 7 bases between them. The CDR3 loop reads CASSSLWNTEAFF. The DNA for the CDR3 is TGTGCCAGCAGCTCCCTTTGGAACACTGAAGCTTTCTTT.